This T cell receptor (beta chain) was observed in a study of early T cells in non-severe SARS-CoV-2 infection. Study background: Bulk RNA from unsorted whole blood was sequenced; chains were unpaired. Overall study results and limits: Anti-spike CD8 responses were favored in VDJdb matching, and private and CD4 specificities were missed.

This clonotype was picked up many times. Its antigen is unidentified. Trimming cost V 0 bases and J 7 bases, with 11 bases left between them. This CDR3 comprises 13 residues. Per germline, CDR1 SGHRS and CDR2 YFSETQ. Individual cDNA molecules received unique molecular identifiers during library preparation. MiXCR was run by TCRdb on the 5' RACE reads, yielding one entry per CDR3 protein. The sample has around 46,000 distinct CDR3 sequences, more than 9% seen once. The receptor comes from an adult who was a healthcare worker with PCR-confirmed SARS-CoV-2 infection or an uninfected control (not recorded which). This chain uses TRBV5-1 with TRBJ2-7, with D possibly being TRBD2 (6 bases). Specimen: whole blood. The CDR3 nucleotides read TGCGCCAGCAGCTTGGCCGGGGGATTGGAGCAGTACTTC. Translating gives CASSLAGGLEQYF.